The 10 T cell receptor beta chains below come from one sample, sequenced in a study of T cells in women clearing cervical HPV infection. Libraries were prepared by immunoSEQ multiplex PCR; TCRdb keeps only in-frame clonotypes and omits some of them. The sample table includes about 20,000 clones. The sequencing sample was made of blood buffy coat. These receptors all come from a woman between 18 and 69 years old with a cervical HPV16 infection that either progressed to CIN3+ or cleared (not recorded which).

A word on this clone: With the read ending 3 residues before the CDR3 end, the germline J gene is used to fill in that end. The rearrangement uses TRBV4-1 and TRBJ2-5, with a tentative D call TRBD1 (6 bases). The V gene lost 6 bases and the J gene lost 5 bases, with 10 bases spanning the gap. Germline assignment: CDR1 MGHRA and CDR2 YSYEKL. The CDR3 is 12 residues long. CDR3 sequence reads: CASSQGTETQYF. The sequenced part of the CDR3 DNA is TGCGCCAGCAGTCAGGGGACGGAGACC.

Frequency places this clone as medium-sized. The read ends 3 residues early relative to the CDR3; the germline J gene fills the gap. The rearrangement uses TRBV6-2 or TRBV6-3 and TRBJ1-4, with TRBD1 identical over 7 bases. The CDR3 loop spans 15 amino acids. The V gene end was trimmed by 5 bases and the J gene end by 3 bases; junction bases not matched to a gene: 6. Germline V lookup: CDR1 MNHEY, CDR2 SVGEGT. The DNA read from the CDR3 is TGTGCCAGCAGTGCCGACAGGGTGGCTAATGAAAAA. It translates to CASSADRVANEK. The full CDR3 reads CASSADRVANEKLFF.

With regard to this clone: Its ends do not fully match the called genes, so a read error is possible. From the germline J gene comes the end of the CDR3, since the read stops 3 residues before it. The chain uses TRBV4-2 and TRBJ2-6; D unresolved. The CDR3 has 16 residues. CDR1 and CDR2 (germline): LGHNA, YNFKEQ. The CDR3 loop reads CASSQDHSSGANVLTF. CDR3 DNA, as far as it was read: TGCGCCAGCAGCCAAGATCACAGCTCTGGGGCCAACGTC.

To note about this clone: The CDR3 is cut off 3 residues early in the read; its end comes from the germline J gene. V is TRBV20-1 and J is TRBJ1-2, with 9 bases lining up with TRBD1. The CDR3 is 13 amino acids. Looked up from germline, CDR1 is DFQATT and CDR2 is SNEGSKA (reference sequence). Germline trimming cut 6 bases from V and 6 bases from J; bases unmatched to any gene: 8. The CDR3 reads CSANRGQGDGYTF. The part of the CDR3 DNA that was read is TGCAGTGCGAACAGGGGGCAGGGTGATGGC.

For this clone: Coverage ceases 3 residues before the CDR3 finishes, and the germline J gene fills in the end. This chain joins TRBV7-6 and TRBJ2-3; D unclear. The CDR3 extends over 16 amino acids. Germline CDR1 and CDR2: SGHVS and FNYEAQ. V dropped 5 bases and J dropped 4 bases, with 19 bases sitting between them. CDR3 DNA, as far as it was read: TGTGCCAGCAGCAGAAAAGACCCGTGGGCCCCAGATACG. Translating it yields CASSRKDPWAPDT. Given in full, the CDR3 is CASSRKDPWAPDTQYF. Looking up the rest from reference TRBV7-6 and TRBJ2-3 gives the full variable domain: GAGVSQSPRYKVTKRGQDVALRCDPISGHVSLYWYRQALGQGPEFLTYFNYEAQQDKSGLPNDRFSAERPEGSISTLTIQRTEQRDSAMYRCASSRKDPWAPDTQYFGPGTRLTVL.

With respect to this clone: At the DNA level, this CDR3 is encoded by other sequences in the same sample as well. The DNA read from the CDR3 is TGTGCCAGCAGCGCCTTGAAAGCCGGGACAGGGGCTGGAAACACC. Protein product: CASSALKAGTGAGNT. The complete CDR3 sequence is CASSALKAGTGAGNTIYF. The V and J genes are TRBV13 and TRBJ1-3; 10 bases align to TRBD1. The CDR3 end is not reached by the read, which stops 3 residues before it; the germline J gene fills it in. Germline CDR1 PRHDT, CDR2 FYEKMQ (reference sequence). This CDR3 comprises 18 residues. The V segment lost 5 bases and the J segment 2 bases; nucleotides outside the gene matches: 12.

Concerning this clone itself: The read terminates 3 residues ahead of where the CDR3 ends, so the germline J gene completes it. The chain employs TRBV7-9 and TRBJ2-5; 8 bases match TRBD1. CDR3 length: 14 amino acids. Germline V gives CDR1 SEHNR, CDR2 FQNEAQ (reference sequence). The covered CDR3 bases are TGTGCCAGCAGCGTAGGACAGGGTACAGATACC. Protein: CASSVGQGTDT. The complete CDR3 protein is CASSVGQGTDTQYF. Combining the CDR3 with reference TRBV7-9 and TRBJ2-5 gives the whole variable domain DTGVSQNPRHKITKRGQNVTFRCDPISEHNRLYWYRQTLGQGPEFLTYFQNEAQLEKSRLLSDRFSAERPKGSFSTLEIQRTEQGDSAMYLCASSVGQGTDTQYFGPGTRLLVL.

CDR3 sequence reads: CASSETAGGYDYTF. The CDR3 bases that were read are TGTGCCAGCAGTGAAACGGCAGGGGGGTACGAC. V usage is TRBV6-1 and J usage is TRBJ1-2; TRBD1 matches 7 bases. The DNA ends 3 residues before the CDR3 does, and the rest of the CDR3 is filled in from the germline J gene. The length of the CDR3 is 14 residues. The germline CDR1 and CDR2 sequences are MNHNS and SASEGT.

As to this clone: Coverage ceases 3 residues before the CDR3 finishes, and the germline J gene fills in the end. V gene TRBV30 combines with J gene TRBJ2-2, with 7 bases matching TRBD1. This CDR3 is 17 amino acids long. From germline, CDR1 is GTSNPN and CDR2 SVGIG (reference sequence). Partial CDR3 DNA: TGTGCCTGGAGAAAATTAGGACAGGTAGCAACTAATGAAAAG. Its translation: CAWRKLGQVATNEK. The complete CDR3 sequence is CAWRKLGQVATNEKLFF.

To note about this clone: The CDR3 end lies 3 residues beyond the end of the read and is filled in from the germline J gene. V gene TRBV19 combines with J gene TRBJ1-2; TRBD1 matches at 7 bases. The CDR3 is made up of 11 amino acids. Germline CDR1 LNHDA, CDR2 SQIVND (reference sequence). J gave up 7 bases and V 9 bases, and 5 bases lay outside the gene matches. The sequenced CDR3 bases are TGTGCCAGGACAGGGTACTTTGGC. It encodes CARTGYFG. Given in full, the CDR3 is CARTGYFGYTF.